These 32 T cell receptor beta chains originate from one sample sequenced in a study of breast tumors, draining lymph nodes, adjacent tissues. MiXCR was run by TCRdb on the multiplex PCR reads, yielding one entry per CDR3 protein. The table shows 150,000 to 200,000 distinct CDR3 sequences, with approximately 33% occurring only once. Breast cancer patients provided tissue from their axillary draining lymph nodes. Source material: axillary lymph node tissue. These receptors originate from a female donor with breast cancer. Some clones in this sample may be carry-over from other donors' samples.

In this sample, this clonotype turned up many times. The chain is built from TRBV7-9 and TRBJ1-2; 10 bases are shared with TRBD1. V dropped 7 bases and J dropped 6; count of bases not matched to a gene: 8. Per the germline V gene, CDR1 is SEHNR and CDR2 is FQNEAQ (reference sequence). This CDR3 has 14 residues. The CDR3 is CASTGWDRGHGYTF. CDR3 sequence (DNA): TGTGCCAGCACCGGGTGGGACAGGGGTCATGGCTACACCTTC.

In this sample, this clonotype turned up many times. The chain carries TRBV9 and TRBJ2-2; no clear D gene. V was trimmed by 3 bases and J by 6 bases, leaving 6 bases between them. CDR3 size: 12 residues. The germline V gene has CDR1 SGDLS and CDR2 YYNGEE. In DNA, the CDR3 is TGTGCCAGCAGCGGGAGCCCCGGGGAGCTGTTTTTT. It translates to CASSGSPGELFF.

This clonotype was seen only a few times. This may stem from a read error, because a much larger clone lies one nucleotide away. Without the conserved terminal phenylalanine or tryptophan, this CDR3 likely stems from a read error. V usage is TRBV20-1 and J usage is TRBJ1-2, with D unresolved. Germline lookup yields CDR1 DFQATT and CDR2 SNEGSKA (reference sequence). This CDR3 has 10 residues. CDR3: CSLANYGYTS. The CDR3 bases are TGCAGCCTAGCTAACTATGGCTACACCTCC.

Concerning this clonotype itself: A much bigger clone sits one base away, suggesting this may be a read error. The chain joins TRBV7-2 to TRBJ1-3, with TRBD1 matching over 8 bases. The germline gives CDR1 SGHTA, CDR2 FQGNSA. The CDR3 spans 17 residues. The CDR3 sequence is CASSQDPQGVSGNPIYF. The DNA for the CDR3 is TGTGCCAGCAGCCAAGACCCACAGGGGGTTTCTGGAAACCCCATATATTTT.

The chain employs TRBV25-1 and TRBJ1-5; the D gene is possibly TRBD1 (5 bases). The CDR3 is made up of 14 amino acids. CDR1 is MGHDK, CDR2 SYGVNS, per germline. The V and J ends lost 8 bases and 6 bases respectively, with 17 bases between them. CDR3: CASLESGWGQPQHF. The CDR3 nucleotides are TGTGCCAGCTTAGAATCAGGGTGGGGTCAGCCCCAGCATTTT.

With regard to this clonotype: A read error may be the cause here, since a much bigger clone is one base away. The chain joins TRBV7-9 to TRBJ1-2; 8 nucleotides align to TRBD1. Germline CDR1 and CDR2: SEHNR and FQNEAQ (reference sequence). The CDR3 consists of 15 residues. CDR3 protein: CASTASTGASYGYPF. As DNA, the CDR3 is TGTGCCAGCACCGCGTCGACAGGGGCATCCTATGGCTACCCCTTC. The whole variable domain, remainder taken from reference TRBV7-9 and TRBJ1-2, is DTGVSQNPRHKITKRGQNVTFRCDPISEHNRLYWYRQTLGQGPEFLTYFQNEAQLEKSRLLSDRFSAERPKGSFSTLEIQRTEQGDSAMYLCASTASTGASYGYPFGSGTRLTVV.

This clonotype was counted many times. The rearrangement uses TRBV11-3 and TRBJ1-2; D is possibly TRBD1 (5 bases). The CDR3 sequence is 18 residues long. V was cut by 3 bases and J by 4 bases, with 24 bases left in between. CDR1 is SGHNT and CDR2 is YENEEA in the germline V gene. Written as DNA, the CDR3 is TGTGCCAGCAGCTTCACCGGGACGGGGATCAGGAAGGTCTATGGCTACACCTTC. Translation gives CASSFTGTGIRKVYGYTF.

As concerns this clonotype: This sequence may be a read error, since a much larger clone differs from it by one base. The conserved final phenylalanine or tryptophan is absent from the CDR3, which likely points to a read error. This chain joins TRBV19 and TRBJ1-5; D gene ambiguous. Germline V gene lookup returns CDR1 LNHDA and CDR2 SQIVND (reference sequence). This CDR3 is 16 amino acids long. With 5 bases removed from V and 0 bases from J, the gap between germline ends came to 14 bases. As DNA, the CDR3 is TGTGCCAGTAGTGCCCGAAGCGGATATAGCAATCAGCCCCAGCATTCT. Translated, it gives CASSARSGYSNQPQHS.

This clonotype was seen at least ten times. V and J are TRBV10-1 and TRBJ2-1, with 8 bases fitting TRBD2. Trimming at V came to 2 bases and at J to 6 bases, leaving 6 bases not matched to a gene. CDR1 WNHNN and CDR2 SYGVQD come from the germline V gene (reference sequence). CDR3 size: 15 residues. The DNA of the CDR3 is TGCGCCAGCAGTGAGAGTACCGGGACTAGCAATGAGCAGTTCTTC. This encodes CASSESTGTSNEQFF.

This clonotype was seen repeatedly, ten times or more. The chain is built from TRBV11-2 and TRBJ1-2, with 7 positions matching TRBD1. Germline V gene data show CDR1 as SGHAT and CDR2 as FQNNGV. J was trimmed by 6 bases and V by 3 bases; bases with no gene match: 4. The CDR3 length is 13 residues. The CDR3 protein is CASSFDRDNGYTF. CDR3 nucleotides: TGTGCCAGCAGCTTCGACAGGGACAATGGCTACACCTTC.

This clonotype was detected many times. V is TRBV5-1 and J is TRBJ1-4; D is uncertain. The CDR3 loop spans 15 amino acids. Trimming took 0 bases from V and 4 from J, leaving 10 bases between them. CDR1 and CDR2 from the germline V gene are SGHRS and YFSETQ. The CDR3 protein is CASSLAPGVNEKLFF. The CDR3, as DNA: TGCGCCAGCAGCTTGGCCCCAGGAGTTAATGAAAAACTGTTTTTT.

CDR3 region: CASSHTDRGRTEKLFF. The CDR3 DNA sequence: TGTGCCAGCAGCCATACTGACAGGGGGAGGACTGAAAAACTGTTTTTT. The chain employs TRBV3-1 and TRBJ1-4; 9 bases are a match to TRBD1. Germline values: CDR1 LGHDT, CDR2 YNNKEL (reference sequence). This CDR3 has 16 residues. After removal of 3 bases from V and 7 bases from J, the junction contained 9 bases not matched to a gene.

This clonotype showed up just a few times. This chain joins TRBV5-5 and TRBJ1-1; D gene ambiguous. V was pared by 4 bases and J by 10 bases, with 14 bases between. This CDR3 is 12 amino acids long. Germline V gene lookup returns CDR1 SGHKS and CDR2 YYEKEE (reference sequence). The CDR3 region has the DNA TGTGCCAGCAGCCCATCGATAGTTGGAGCTTTCTTT. It translates to CASSPSIVGAFF.

By sample share, this clonotype is medium-sized (0.01 to 0.1%). The CDR3 nucleotides read TGCAGCGTACCGGGAGACCTTAACTATGGCTACACCTTC. It yields the protein CSVPGDLNYGYTF. J is TRBJ1-2 and V is TRBV29-1; no reliable D call. This CDR3 has 13 residues. Trimming took off 6 bases at V and 1 base at J, with 12 bases between the two ends. Germline CDR1 reads SQVTM; CDR2 reads ANQGSEA.

The chain carries TRBV5-1 and TRBJ2-5; TRBD1 matches 7 bases. V lost 1 base, J lost 2 bases, and 5 bases stayed unmatched. CDR1 is SGHRS and CDR2 is YFSETQ in the germline V gene. This CDR3 is 15 amino acids long. The CDR3 nucleotides read TGCGCCAGCAGCTTGCCCCAGGGGGTTCAAGAGACCCAGTACTTC. Encoded protein: CASSLPQGVQETQYF.

A single count supports this clonotype. In this CDR3 the conserved last residue, phenylalanine or tryptophan, is missing, so a read error is likely. The rearrangement uses TRBV7-9 and TRBJ1-5; D uncertain. V dropped 1 base and J dropped 5 bases, with 3 bases sitting between them. This CDR3 has 12 amino acids. CDR1 SEHNR and CDR2 FQNEAQ come from the germline V gene (reference sequence). The CDR3 is CASSLGDQPQHG. As DNA, the CDR3 is TGTGCCAGCAGCTTAGGAGATCAGCCCCAGCATGGT.

With regard to this clonotype: Germline is not matched at one junction end, which may reflect a read error. In nucleotides, the CDR3 is TGCGCCAGCAGCGTAAACAGTGATAACTACGAGCAGCACTTC. The encoded protein is CASSVNSDNYEQHF. The chain has TRBV5-1 and TRBJ2-7, with D unclear. CDR1 and CDR2 (germline): SGHRS, YFSETQ. The CDR3 is made up of 14 amino acids.

This clonotype was seen at least ten times. The chain employs TRBV6-5 and TRBJ2-7; 8 bases align to TRBD1. The CDR3 covers 15 residues. J was trimmed by 2 bases and V by 7 bases; bases with no gene match: 10. CDR1 is MNHEY, CDR2 SVGAGI, per germline. The CDR3 bases are TGTGCCAGCACTCCAGGCCGGGACAGGACCTACGAGCAGTACTTC. Protein: CASTPGRDRTYEQYF.

This clonotype has at least ten counts. This rearrangement joins TRBV4-2 to TRBJ1-4, with D perhaps TRBD1 (5 bases). Trimming took 1 base from V and 6 from J, leaving 9 bases between them. This CDR3 has 14 residues. From germline, CDR1 is LGHNA and CDR2 YNFKEQ. The CDR3 protein is CASSQVEGDEKLFF. CDR3 coding DNA: TGTGCCAGCAGCCAAGTGGAAGGGGATGAAAAACTGTTTTTT.

The DNA of the CDR3 is TGTGCCAGCAGCCCTTGGGGGGACTACGAGCAGTACTTC. Protein product: CASSPWGDYEQYF. This chain uses TRBV3-1 with TRBJ2-7; TRBD2 might be the D (6 bases). The germline V gene has CDR1 LGHDT and CDR2 YNNKEL (reference sequence). V dropped 4 bases and J dropped 3 bases, with 10 bases sitting between them. The CDR3 extends over 13 amino acids.

The table lists this clonotype with many counts. The rearrangement links TRBV14 to TRBJ1-2; D is unclear. Germline loops: CDR1 SGHDN, CDR2 FVKESK. The CDR3 has 13 amino acids. V was trimmed by 1 base and J by 7 bases, leaving 10 bases between them. CDR3 in amino acids: CASSQGGFRGYTF. DNA for the CDR3: TGTGCCAGCAGCCAAGGCGGGTTTCGTGGCTACACCTTC.

This clonotype was seen repeatedly, ten times or more. The chain uses TRBV20-1 and TRBJ2-3; the D is unclear. Trimming pared 7 bases from V and 2 bases from J, leaving 16 bases between. CDR3 length: 14 amino acids. Germline assignment: CDR1 DFQATT and CDR2 SNEGSKA (reference sequence). CDR3 protein: CSVPGDTYTDTQYF. The CDR3 region has the DNA TGCAGTGTCCCTGGGGATACTTACACAGATACGCAGTATTTT.

The chain joins TRBV6-6 to TRBJ2-3, with D possibly being TRBD2 (6 bases). The CDR3 has 19 residues. Trimming removed 8 bases from V and 1 base from J, with 28 bases in between. From germline, CDR1 is MNHNY and CDR2 SVGAGI (reference sequence). In DNA, the CDR3 is TGTGCCAGCCCCCCTACTTGGACCGGAGGGCCGGAAGGCACAGATACGCAGTATTTT. It codes for CASPPTWTGGPEGTDTQYF.

This chain connects TRBV20-1 to TRBJ1-6; D may be TRBD1 (5 bases). The CDR3 contains 17 residues. The ends were cut back, 3 bases at V and 13 bases at J, with 28 bases in the middle. Per the germline V gene, CDR1 is DFQATT and CDR2 is SNEGSKA (reference sequence). This chain's CDR3 is CSARTLLGGGSNQPLHF. CDR3 in DNA: TGCAGTGCTAGGACCCTATTGGGGGGGGGTAGCAATCAGCCCCTCCACTTT.

The V call is TRBV9, the J call TRBJ2-5; 12 nucleotides align to TRBD1. Germline CDR1 is SGDLS and CDR2 is YYNGEE. The CDR3 totals 18 residues. The junction had 15 bases not matched to a gene; V was cut back by 4 bases and J by 5 bases. As DNA, the CDR3 is TGTGCCAGCAGCACAAGTGCCCAGGGACAGGGGGCGGGGGAGACCCAGTACTTC. Translation gives CASSTSAQGQGAGETQYF.

The chain recombines TRBV11-2 with TRBJ1-1, with D possibly matching TRBD1 (6 bases). CDR1 is SGHAT and CDR2 is FQNNGV in the germline V gene. The CDR3 length is 15 residues. V was clipped by 5 bases and J by 4 bases, with 17 bases between them. The CDR3 is CASSLPGQSATEAFF. The CDR3, as DNA: TGTGCCAGCAGCCTCCCCGGACAGTCTGCCACTGAAGCTTTCTTT. The whole variable domain, filled in from reference TRBV11-2 and TRBJ1-1, reads EAGVAQSPRYKIIEKRQSVAFWCNPISGHATLYWYQQILGQGPKLLIQFQNNGVVDDSQLPKDRFSAERLKGVDSTLKIQPAKLEDSAVYLCASSLPGQSATEAFFGQGTRLTVV.

This clonotype was seen ten or more times. A single base separates this from a much larger clone, so it may be a read error. The chain uses TRBV20-1 and TRBJ1-6; D call uncertain. The CDR3 runs to 15 residues. Germline assignment: CDR1 DFQATT and CDR2 SNEGSKA (reference sequence). Trimming stripped 5 bases from V and 9 bases from J, with 20 bases between. CDR3 in DNA: TGCAGTGCTGCCCGTGGACCGAGCGGAACTTCACCCCTCCACTTT. This gives the protein CSAARGPSGTSPLHF.

This clonotype was picked up many times. The V gene is TRBV7-2, the J gene TRBJ1-4; D remains unclear. The CDR3 has 15 residues. V lost 1 base and J 8 bases, leaving 14 bases between the germline ends. Per the germline V gene, CDR1 is SGHTA and CDR2 is FQGNSA. The CDR3: CASSLDRRATEKLFF. The CDR3 bases are TGTGCCAGCAGCTTAGATCGGCGAGCGACAGAAAAACTGTTTTTT.

The chain uses TRBV6-1 and TRBJ1-1; D is undetermined. The V and J ends lost 2 bases and 7 bases respectively, with 5 bases between them. The CDR3 covers 11 residues. Germline V gene data show CDR1 as MNHNS and CDR2 as SASEGT. CDR3 amino acids: CASSEWGEAFF. The CDR3 DNA follows: TGTGCCAGCAGTGAATGGGGTGAAGCTTTCTTT.

This clonotype was detected many times. This chain links TRBV9 with TRBJ2-2; D unresolved. Trimming took 0 bases from V and 5 from J, leaving 11 bases between them. This CDR3 comprises 15 residues. Germline V gives CDR1 SGDLS, CDR2 YYNGEE. In DNA form, the CDR3 reads TGTGCCAGCAGCGTAGACCCGTGGCGGACCGGGGAGCTGTTTTTT. Its protein product is CASSVDPWRTGELFF.

The chain recombines TRBV20-1 with TRBJ1-1; D might be TRBD1 (5 bases). Germline CDR1 and CDR2: DFQATT and SNEGSKA (reference sequence). Trimming took 3 bases from V and 0 from J, leaving 14 bases between them. The CDR3 has 15 amino acids. The DNA of the CDR3 is TGCAGTGCTAGTAGCGGGAACAGGCTGAACACTGAAGCTTTCTTT. It translates to CSASSGNRLNTEAFF.

This clonotype was found many times. The gene calls are TRBV4-1 and TRBJ2-2, with D unclear. Germline V lookup: CDR1 MGHRA, CDR2 YSYEKL. The CDR3 totals 17 residues. The V and J ends lost 3 bases and 0 bases respectively, with 14 bases between them. In DNA form, the CDR3 reads TGCGCCAGCAGCCATCTAGGGTCTGGGACGAACACCGGGGAGCTGTTTTTT. Its protein product is CASSHLGSGTNTGELFF.